One sample yielded the 32 T cell receptor beta chains listed below, sequenced in a study of metastatic and nonmetastatic thyroid tumors. TCRdb reassembled clones from the PCR reads with MiXCR. Among around 59,000 clones, around 15% were seen once, and the ten largest hold about 8.4%. Thyroid surgery had not been preceded by any treatment in any patient. The sample was blood. These receptors all come from a male donor with papillary thyroid cancer or a benign thyroid nodule (not recorded which). Some clones in this sample may be carry-over from other donors' samples.

This clone was seen ten or more times. The J gene is TRBJ1-2, the V gene TRBV3-1; D is perhaps TRBD1 (6 bases). CDR1 LGHDT and CDR2 YNNKEL come from the germline V gene (reference sequence). The CDR3 length is 15 residues. The V end lost 2 bases, the J end lost 7 bases, and 17 bases lay between the germline ends. The CDR3 DNA follows: TGTGCCAGCAGCCAATCCCCGGACAGATACTTTGGCTACACCTTC. Protein product: CASSQSPDRYFGYTF.

About this clone itself: This may be a read error, as it is one base from a much larger clone. The chain has TRBV7-3 and TRBJ2-1, with D perhaps given as TRBD1 or TRBD2 (5 bases each). The V gene lost 8 bases and the J gene lost 1 base, with 12 bases spanning the gap. The CDR3 loop spans 14 amino acids. Germline values: CDR1 SGHTA, CDR2 FQGTGA. CDR3 amino acids: CASGMGVSYNEQFF. CDR3 DNA sequence: TGTGCCAGCGGAATGGGGGTGTCCTACAATGAGCAGTTCTTC.

Concerning this clone itself: This may come from a read error, since a much larger clone is one base off. This chain connects TRBV5-6 to TRBJ2-7, with 7 bases identical to TRBD1. The CDR3 sequence is 13 residues long. Germline values: CDR1 SGHDT, CDR2 YYEEEE. This CDR3 reads CAISLGGRDEQYV. The CDR3 DNA sequence: TGTGCCATCAGCTTAGGGGGCAGGGACGAGCAGTACGTC.

Remarks on this clone: Distinct nucleotide sequences in the sample also encode this CDR3. The V gene is TRBV5-6, the J gene TRBJ2-3; 9 positions match TRBD1. CDR1 is SGHDT and CDR2 is YYEEEE in the germline V gene. The CDR3 extends over 16 amino acids. V was pared by 2 bases and J by 3 bases, with 7 bases of the junction left unmatched. CDR3 amino acids: CASSFPGTGMTDTQYF. The CDR3 bases are TGTGCCAGCAGCTTTCCCGGGACAGGGATGACAGATACGCAGTATTTT.

There are many counts of this clone. The gene calls are TRBV3-1 and TRBJ1-5, with a weak D call TRBD1 (5 bases). Between the trimmed V and J ends, which lost 1 base and 0 bases, there was a span of 16 bases. Germline loops: CDR1 LGHDT, CDR2 YNNKEL (reference sequence). The CDR3 length is 18 residues. In DNA form, the CDR3 reads TGTGCCAGCAGCCAAGGGCCCGTGGGAAGGGGTAGCAATCAGCCCCAGCATTTT. This codes for CASSQGPVGRGSNQPQHF.

As concerns this clone: Mismatch with germline at one junction end may stem from a read error. The CDR3 nucleotides are TGTGCCAGCAGCCACCCTCCGGGACTAGCTGGGACGAACACCGTGGAGCTGTTTTTT. Translated, it gives CASSHPPGLAGTNTVELFF. This chain uses TRBV13 with TRBJ2-2; 9 bases line up with TRBD2. The CDR3 has 19 amino acids. Germline-derived CDR1 and CDR2 are PRHDT and FYEKMQ (reference sequence).

This clone was recorded many times. The chain uses TRBV5-1 and TRBJ1-5; 8 bases line up with TRBD1. This CDR3 is built from 14 residues. The ends lost 0 bases at V and 6 bases at J; junction bases unmatched: 2. CDR1 is SGHRS, CDR2 YFSETQ, per germline. Written as DNA, the CDR3 is TGCGCCAGCAGCTTGGACAGGGGGGTTCAGCCCCAGCATTTT. It specifies CASSLDRGVQPQHF. Complete variable domain (other parts from reference TRBV5-1 and TRBJ1-5): KAGVTQTPRYLIKTRGQQVTLSCSPISGHRSVSWYQQTPGQGLQFLFEYFSETQRNKGNFPGRFSGRQFSNSRSEMNVSTLELGDSALYLCASSLDRGVQPQHFGDGTRLSIL.

This clone was seen many times. This chain uses TRBV6-2 or TRBV6-3 with TRBJ2-7, with D uncertain. The CDR3 has 14 amino acids. The V gene lost 3 bases and the J gene lost 4 bases, with 13 bases spanning the gap. Germline CDR1 and CDR2: MNHEY and SVGEGT. The CDR3 DNA is TGTGCCAGCAGTTATCGGGCAAGGCGTTACGAGCAGTACGTC. This encodes CASSYRARRYEQYV.

Concerning this clone itself: A much larger clone sits a single nucleotide away, making a read error possible. Other nucleotide sequences from this sample produce the same CDR3. The chain uses TRBV5-1 and TRBJ2-5, with 8 bases aligning to TRBD2. Germline CDR1 SGHRS, CDR2 YFSETQ. There are 15 residues in the CDR3. In DNA, the CDR3 is TGTGCCAGCAGCCCAAAAACGGGGGGGCTTGAGACCCAGTACTTC. This gives the protein CASSPKTGGLETQYF.

This clone has at least ten counts. The genes are TRBV4-1 and TRBJ2-7; no clear D gene. Germline CDR1 is MGHRA and CDR2 is YSYEKL. The germline V and J ends were trimmed by 3 bases and 7 bases, with 13 bases remaining between them. The CDR3 sequence is 13 residues long. The CDR3 DNA reads TGCGCCAGCAGCCAGCTTCTAATTGAGGAGCAGTACTTC. This encodes CASSQLLIEEQYF.

This clone has a count of ten or more. The chain uses TRBV6-5 and TRBJ2-1; D gene unclear. The CDR3 length is 17 residues. From germline, CDR1 is MNHEY and CDR2 SVGAGI. Trimming cost V 2 bases and J 0 bases, with 14 bases left between them. The CDR3 region has the DNA TGTGCCAGCAGTTACAGGGCAGGTATAAGCTCCTACAATGAGCAGTTCTTC. Translation gives CASSYRAGISSYNEQFF.

This clone was observed many times. The CDR3: CASSAGTSGGFEQYF. CDR3 in DNA: TGTGCCAGCAGCGCCGGGACTAGCGGGGGTTTCGAGCAGTACTTC. V usage is TRBV11-2 and J usage is TRBJ2-7; 14 nucleotides align to TRBD2. The CDR3 consists of 15 residues. The V gene's germline CDR1 is SGHAT and CDR2 FQNNGV. Trimming cost V 5 bases and J 6 bases; bases outside gene matches: 6.

This clone was counted at least ten times. The chain carries TRBV20-1 and TRBJ1-6; the match to TRBD1 covers 7 bases. Germline V gene lookup returns CDR1 DFQATT and CDR2 SNEGSKA (reference sequence). CDR3 length equals 13 residues. J gave up 5 bases and V 6 bases, and 4 bases lay outside the gene matches. CDR3 protein: CSAYRGNNSPLHF. The CDR3 DNA follows: TGCAGTGCCTACAGGGGAAATAATTCACCCCTCCACTTT.

Turning to this clone: Other nucleotide sequences in the sample specify the same CDR3. The chain is built from TRBV7-2 and TRBJ2-5, with 8 bases aligning to TRBD1. CDR1 and CDR2 (germline): SGHTA, FQGNSA. The CDR3 is 14 residues long. V lost 5 bases and J lost 5; bases outside the gene matches: 7. DNA for the CDR3: TGTGCCAGCAGCGTAGGGACAGGCGGCGAGACCCAGTACTTC. It yields the protein CASSVGTGGETQYF.

Many counts were recorded for this clone. The sample carries other DNA sequences with the same CDR3. This chain links TRBV6-1 with TRBJ2-7; TRBD2 agrees at 8 bases. The germline V gene has CDR1 MNHNS and CDR2 SASEGT. With 3 bases clipped from V and 2 bases from J, the junction kept 0 bases outside the gene matches. This CDR3 is 13 amino acids long. The CDR3 DNA reads TGTGCCAGCAGTGAGCGGGGGGCCTACGAGCAGTACGTC. Translating gives CASSERGAYEQYV.

This clone was observed at least ten times. The chain recombines TRBV7-6 with TRBJ2-5, with 10 nucleotides matching TRBD1. The ends lost 5 bases at V and 5 bases at J; junction bases unmatched: 8. The length of the CDR3 is 15 residues. From germline, CDR1 is SGHVS and CDR2 FNYEAQ. CDR3 nucleotide sequence: TGTGCCAGCAGCCGCTCGACAGGGGGCAGGGAGACCCAGTACTTC. Amino acids: CASSRSTGGRETQYF.

The sample holds many counts of this clone. The rearrangement uses TRBV2 and TRBJ2-2; 7 nucleotides agree with TRBD2. CDR3 length: 15 residues. The junction had 5 bases not matched to a gene; V was cut back by 6 bases and J by 1 base. The V gene's germline CDR1 is SNHLY and CDR2 FYNNEI. In DNA form, the CDR3 reads TGTGCCAGCAGCCATGGCGGGGGGAACACCGGGGAGCTGTTTTTT. Its protein is CASSHGGGNTGELFF.

This clone was detected many times. The chain carries TRBV18 and TRBJ1-1; TRBD1 might be the D (6 bases). The V end lost 5 bases, the J end lost 4 bases, and 11 bases lay between the germline ends. Per germline, CDR1 KGHSH and CDR2 LQKENI. The CDR3 sequence is 13 residues long. The CDR3 DNA sequence: TGTGCCAGCTCAATACAGGGTGGCACTGAAGCTTTCTTT. Translated, it gives CASSIQGGTEAFF.

On this clone itself: Other DNA sequences in the sample encode the same CDR3. V is TRBV9 and J is TRBJ2-2; D remains ambiguous. The V gene's germline CDR1 is SGDLS and CDR2 YYNGEE. V lost 6 bases and J lost 4, with 13 bases in between. This CDR3 comprises 14 residues. CDR3 DNA: TGTGCCAGCATCCCTGTCGTGGGCACCGGGGAGCTGTTTTTT. It encodes CASIPVVGTGELFF.

This clone was recorded many times. Written as DNA, the CDR3 is TGTGCCAGCAGGCTAGCGGGAGGGGCCCTTACCTACGAGCAGTACGTC. It is translated as CASRLAGGALTYEQYV. The chain has TRBV5-6 and TRBJ2-7; 12 bases are a match to TRBD2. With V trimmed by 5 bases and J by 2 bases, 8 bases remained unmatched. CDR1 is SGHDT and CDR2 is YYEEEE in the germline V gene. The CDR3 length is 16 residues.

The chain couples TRBV6-1 to TRBJ1-1; D call uncertain. The CDR3 extends over 14 amino acids. Trimming removed 7 bases from V and 4 bases from J, with 16 bases in between. Looked up from germline, CDR1 is MNHNS and CDR2 is SASEGT. CDR3 loop: CASIPDGSPTEAFF. CDR3 DNA sequence: TGTGCCAGCATCCCCGACGGGAGTCCCACTGAAGCTTTCTTT.

This clone was found a few times. Sequence at one end of the junction differs from germline and may be a read error. The chain has TRBV6-1 and TRBJ2-7; 13 bases line up with TRBD2. Per germline, CDR1 MNHNS and CDR2 SASEGT. This CDR3 is built from 16 residues. CDR3 DNA sequence: TGTGCCAGCAGGGAAGGACTAGCGGGGGTCCCCTACGAGCATTACTTC. Residues: CASREGLAGVPYEHYF.

A remark on this clone: The CDR3 end shows no conserved phenylalanine or tryptophan, and so a read error is likely. This sequence joins TRBV28 and TRBJ1-6; D call uncertain. The CDR3 length is 15 residues. Looked up from germline, CDR1 is MDHEN and CDR2 is SYDVKM. Trimming took 7 bases from V and 10 from J, leaving 20 bases between them. CDR3 sequence (DNA): TGTGCCAGCACCCCCCAGGTTAGTAGAGACTCACCCCTCCACCTT. Translation: CASTPQVSRDSPLHL.

On this clone: This clone may be a read error of a much larger clone one base away. Other DNA sequences within the sample encode an identical CDR3. This chain joins TRBV7-2 and TRBJ2-1, with 7 bases matching TRBD2. Per the germline V gene, CDR1 is SGHTA and CDR2 is FQGNSA. The CDR3 is 13 residues long. The trim removed 3 bases at V and 10 bases at J, leaving 6 bases unmatched. The CDR3 DNA reads as TGTGCCAGCAGCTTGGCTAGCGGTTCAGAGCAGTTCTTC. Protein sequence: CASSLASGSEQFF.

This clone showed up many times. The chain is built from TRBV20-1 and TRBJ2-2; possibly TRBD2 for D (5 bases). Germline V lookup: CDR1 DFQATT, CDR2 SNEGSKA (reference sequence). The CDR3 has 14 amino acids. Trimming took off 5 bases at V and 4 bases at J, with 14 bases between the two ends. This CDR3 is CSASELGLTGELFF. Here the CDR3 DNA reads TGCAGTGCTTCAGAACTAGGACTCACCGGGGAGCTGTTTTTT.

This clone appeared many times. The chain couples TRBV20-1 to TRBJ1-5, with D tentatively TRBD1 (5 bases). V was pared by 2 bases and J by 7 bases, with 12 bases between. Germline V gene sequence: CDR1 DFQATT, CDR2 SNEGSKA (reference sequence). The CDR3 loop spans 13 amino acids. The DNA of the CDR3 is TGCAGTGCTAGATGGGGGGAAGGGCAGCCCCAGCATTTT. Translation gives CSARWGEGQPQHF.

Many counts were recorded for this clone. The rearrangement joins TRBV18 to TRBJ1-1, with D unclear. The CDR3 contains 13 residues. Trimming cost V 3 bases and J 1 base, with 6 bases left between them. The germline CDR1 and CDR2 sequences are KGHSH and LQKENI. CDR3 residues: CASSPLKNTEAFF. The CDR3 coding sequence is TGTGCCAGCTCACCGCTGAAGAACACTGAAGCTTTCTTT. Drawing the rest from reference TRBV18 and TRBJ1-1, the complete variable domain is NAGVMQNPRHLVRRRGQEARLRCSPMKGHSHVYWYRQLPEEGLKFMVYLQKENIIDESGMPKERFSAEFPKEGPSILRIQQVVRGDSAAYFCASSPLKNTEAFFGQGTRLTVV.

This clone was detected many times. V is TRBV12-3 or TRBV12-4 and J is TRBJ1-6; D is undetermined. V lost 1 base, J lost 0 bases, and 10 bases lay in between. The CDR3 runs 17 residues. CDR3 DNA: TGTGCCAGCAGTTTAGGACTGTCGAGCTCCTATAATTCACCCCTCCACTTT. It specifies CASSLGLSSSYNSPLHF.

This clone has ten or more counts. The chain has TRBV3-1 and TRBJ2-2; D is unclear. V gave up 1 base and J gave up 5 bases, with 14 bases separating them. The CDR3 spans 16 residues. Germline CDR1 reads LGHDT; CDR2 reads YNNKEL (reference sequence). The CDR3 is CASSQVGHGRTGELFF. CDR3 bases: TGTGCCAGCAGCCAAGTCGGGCACGGACGAACCGGGGAGCTGTTTTTT.

This clone was picked up many times. V usage is TRBV4-1 and J usage is TRBJ2-2; the match to TRBD1 covers 8 bases. V shed 3 bases, J shed 6 bases, and the junction held 12 bases outside the gene matches. The CDR3 is 17 residues long. Germline CDR1 and CDR2: MGHRA and YSYEKL. This chain's CDR3 is CASSQGWGAGGPGELFF. The CDR3 bases are TGCGCCAGCAGCCAGGGTTGGGGGGCAGGGGGCCCCGGGGAGCTGTTTTTT.

The sample holds many counts of this clone. The chain couples TRBV3-1 to TRBJ1-5, with D possibly TRBD1 on 6 matching bases. V was clipped by 5 bases and J by 1 base, with 15 bases between them. The germline CDR1 and CDR2 sequences are LGHDT and YNNKEL (reference sequence). CDR3 length: 16 residues. CDR3 residues: CASSSKGGSSNQPQHF. CDR3 nucleotide sequence: TGTGCCAGCAGCTCCAAGGGGGGATCGAGCAATCAGCCCCAGCATTTT.

The chain couples TRBV20-1 to TRBJ2-7; D call uncertain. Germline V CDR1 and CDR2: DFQATT, SNEGSKA (reference sequence). V gave up 2 bases and J gave up 7 bases, with 15 bases separating them. The CDR3 runs to 13 residues. DNA of the CDR3: TGCAGTGCTAGATCCCGCGGTATATTTGAGCAGTACGTC. It codes for CSARSRGIFEQYV.